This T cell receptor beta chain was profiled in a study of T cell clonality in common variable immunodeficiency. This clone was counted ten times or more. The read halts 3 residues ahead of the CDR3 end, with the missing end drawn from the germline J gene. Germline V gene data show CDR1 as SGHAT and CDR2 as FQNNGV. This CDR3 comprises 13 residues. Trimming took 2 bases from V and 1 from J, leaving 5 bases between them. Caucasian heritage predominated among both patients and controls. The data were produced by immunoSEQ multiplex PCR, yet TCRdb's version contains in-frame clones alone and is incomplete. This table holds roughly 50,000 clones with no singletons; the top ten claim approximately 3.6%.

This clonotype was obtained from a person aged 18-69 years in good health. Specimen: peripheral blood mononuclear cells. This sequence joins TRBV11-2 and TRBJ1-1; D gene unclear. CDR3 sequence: CASSLWANTEAFF. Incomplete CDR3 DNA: TGTGCCAGCAGCTTATGGGCGAACACTGAA.